This T cell receptor beta chain was obtained from a study of blood T cells in healthy people across ages. Each donor was a healthy Caucasian individual from Russia, aged about 6 to 100. Primers used in a second PCR of roughly 6 to 11 cycles were a sample-barcoded 5' primer and a J-beta primer mix. TCRdb re-called the 5' RACE reads with MiXCR, one entry per CDR3 protein. This sample has approximately 730,000 distinct CDR3 sequences, with roughly 47% found just once. Whole-study results and caveats: Measured against age, TCR beta diversity per million T cells decreased in a roughly linear manner. PBMC samples, being unsorted, prevented any conclusive comparison of naive and antigen-experienced cells.

This clonotype was observed a single time. Its specificity is unknown. The junction shows a germline mismatch at one end, possibly a read error. Germline values: CDR1 SNHLY, CDR2 FYNNEI. The CDR3 totals 14 residues. The sequencing input was blood. The TCR originated in a woman aged 55-69 years in good health. The chain carries TRBV2 and TRBJ1-2; a possible D gene is TRBD1 (6 bases). The CDR3 DNA follows: TGTGCCTGCAGGATACCAGGACAGAGCTATAGCTACACCTTC. This codes for CACRIPGQSYSYTF.